This T cell receptor (beta chain) was retrieved from a study of glioma-infiltrating T cells (dated by TCRdb to 2016 to 2017). Looking at the study overall: Glioma tissue, non-neoplastic brain tissue and matched peripheral blood mononuclear cells were used as sources from which TCR alpha- and beta-chain repertoires were sequenced. To measure divergence between tissue and blood T-cell populations, each tissue-infiltrating repertoire was compared with the peripheral blood repertoire of the same patient. Three low-grade glioma patients, eight or nine primary glioblastoma patients and three non-glioma patients contributing non-neoplastic brain tissue were included in the paired cohort. The investigation overall reported the following: Only a very small number of CDR3 sequences turned up in both tissue and blood, a result put down to high CDR3 diversity combined with limited sampling. VJ-independent divergence between tissue and blood was lower than expected in non-neoplastic patients but higher than expected in all gliomas, particularly low-grade gliomas. Group comparisons were based on small numbers of patients: three non-neoplastic, three low-grade glioma and several glioblastoma patients.

This clonotype was observed many times. The clone's antigen remains unknown. The input lacks base qualities; no much larger clone sits a single base away. The iRepertoire nested amplicon-rescue multiplex PCR (arm-PCR) platform was used to amplify TCR alpha and beta CDR3 regions from RNA. For one-step reverse transcription and amplification, about 85-450 ng of tissue mRNA or PBMC total RNA was used as input. Following bead purification, Illumina adapters were added by a secondary multiplex PCR, and libraries between 200 and 400 bp were gel-purified. The libraries contained internal 6-nucleotide barcodes that were used for demultiplexing. Libraries were sequenced on an Illumina MiSeq with 2x220 or 2x250 nucleotide paired-end reads. In the source study's methods: Paired reads were merged using FLASH 1.2.11 and aligned with BWA-MEM to the GRCh37 human genome, and TRA and TRB reads were then extracted. For V and J assignment, an IMGT-derived reference of cassette sequences and CDR3 motifs that included pseudogenes was used. Reads were translated in three frames, and productive CDR3s were defined as those with a C...FGXG motif and no stop codons. Unique combinations of V-J cassette pair and CDR3 amino acid sequence were defined as clonotypes. Reads were filtered by Hamming distance, thresholded by each sample's sequence error rate in mapped regions. TCRdb itself trimmed the public reads at Q25 with fastp, ran MiXCR and retained productive beta chains. Rows with a matching CDR3 protein are joined into one entry that keeps the most common DNA and genes. The V and J calls and clone size are TCRdb's, not the authors'. Counted in this sample were about 130,000 distinct CDR3 sequences; 24% of them appeared once. The ten largest clones add up to 27% of the sample.

V and J are trimmed by 7 bases and 4 bases, and the gene matches miss 8 bases of the junction. CDR1 and CDR2, looked up from the germline V gene (reference sequence), are LNHDA and SQIVND. Spanning cysteine to phenylalanine, the CDR3 consists of 15 amino acids. This entry keeps only the CDR3 DNA: 45 bases, framed from base 1. The chain employs TRBV19 and TRBJ2-2, with 8 central nucleotides matching TRBD1. The sample consisted of glioma tissue, nonneoplastic brain tissue, or PBMCs (not recorded which). This receptor was taken from a human donor with low-grade glioma or glioblastoma, undergoing nonglioma brain surgery, or in good health (not recorded which). CDR3 region: CASMRTGGSTGELFF. In nucleotides, the sequence is TGTGCCAGTATGAGAACAGGGGGAAGCACCGGGGAGCTGTTTTTT.